The T cell receptor beta chain described here comes from a study of OX40 agonist ivuxolimab in advanced cancers. TCRdb's table, derived via immunoSEQ multiplex PCR, lists solely in-frame clones and lacks some. The repertoire holds roughly 70,000 clones, with about 91% as singletons. Turning to this clone: Its target is not known.

In germline, CDR1 is SNHLY, CDR2 FYNNEI. This CDR3 comprises 14 residues. J lost 5 bases, V lost 6 bases, and 6 bases had no gene match. General study findings and limits: Patients with a partial response at 0.1-3.0 mg/kg had among the lowest clonal expansion.

The clonotype originates from an adult with an advanced solid tumor such as melanoma, head and neck, liver or kidney cancer. This chain uses TRBV2 with TRBJ1-4; TRBD1 agrees at 7 bases. The sequencing used CD4+ or CD8+ T cells sorted from blood, collected in a trial of the OX40 agonist ivuxolimab. CDR3 amino acids: CASSRDSKNEKLFF. CDR3 DNA: TGTGCCAGCAGCCGGGACAGTAAGAATGAAAAACTGTTTTTT.